This T cell receptor (beta chain) was obtained from a study of T cells after yellow fever vaccination. TCR cDNA was made by 5'RACE template switching, adding a universal primer site and UMIs. TCRdb fed the 5' RACE reads into MiXCR, producing one record per CDR3 protein. Of about 130,000 distinct CDR3 sequences in the sample, roughly 10% were seen once. This clonotype was detected only a few times. What it binds is unknown. The study's findings and limits: Most clones from primary vaccination were detected again post-booster (96% CD4, 88% CD8). Compared with primary, the secondary response was weaker and peaked at day 5, not 15.

The TCR sequence derives from a man aged 18 to 29 who received the YFV17D yellow fever vaccine. The input for sequencing was CD8+ T cells sorted from PBMCs, taken on the day of the yellow fever booster vaccination.

The CDR3 here is CSVEAPRDTGELFF. The CDR3 nucleotides are TGCAGCGTTGAGGCACCCCGGGACACCGGGGAGCTGTTTTTT. The chain joins TRBV29-1 to TRBJ2-2; D gene uncertain. V shed 3 bases and J shed 3 bases, with 11 bases lying between them. The CDR3 is made up of 14 amino acids. Looked up from germline, CDR1 is SQVTM and CDR2 is ANQGSEA.